This T cell receptor (beta chain) comes out of a study of preoperative IRX-2 immunotherapy in early breast cancer. Profiling relied on immunoSEQ multiplex PCR, and the TCRdb table lists in-frame clones only, not all of them. The table lists around 30,000 clones, about four fifths of them singletons. The treatment here: preoperative locoregional IRX-2 cytokine immunotherapy. This CDR3 contains 13 residues. V was cut by 4 bases and J by 7 bases, with 13 bases left in between. CDR1 is LNHDA, CDR2 SQIVND, per germline (reference sequence). This receptor was identified in a human donor with breast cancer. V usage is TRBV19 and J usage is TRBJ1-1, with D unclear. The material was lymph node tissue, obtained before IRX-2 immunotherapy. The CDR3 loop is CASSTQAGSEAFF. CDR3 DNA sequence: TGTGCCAGTAGTACACAAGCCGGGAGTGAAGCTTTCTTT. The whole variable domain, remainder taken from reference TRBV19 and TRBJ1-1, is DGGITQSPKYLFRKEGQNVTLSCEQNLNHDAMYWYRQDPGQGLRLIYYSQIVNDFQKGDIAEGYSVSREKKESFPLTVTSAQKNPTAFYLCASSTQAGSEAFFGQGTRLTVV.